The T cell receptor beta chain described here comes from a study of glioma-infiltrating T cells after dendritic cell vaccination. Overall study: At biweekly intervals, patients got three intradermal dendritic cell vaccine injections. Study findings and constraints: Higher pretreatment TIL content predicted longer progression-free time and survival.

Trimming took 0 bases from V and 5 from J; bases not matched to a gene: 0. The CDR3 loop spans 13 amino acids. Germline CDR1 is SGHNT and CDR2 is YYREEE (reference sequence). As for time point: after dendritic cell vaccination, including at tumor progression/relapse. Clones were sequenced by immunoSEQ multiplex PCR, and TCRdb holds only the in-frame ones, with some missing. The table includes tens of thousands of clones, 85% detected once. As for this clone: Antigen unknown.

The sequence was obtained from a human donor with glioblastoma. Source: blood, taken after dendritic cell vaccination. The rearrangement links TRBV5-4 to TRBJ2-7; 9 nucleotides line up with TRBD1. The DNA of the CDR3 is TGTGCCAGCAGCTTGGGGACAGGGGACGAGCAGTACTTC. Its translation: CASSLGTGDEQYF. The variable domain in full, with the rest retrieved from reference TRBV5-4 and TRBJ2-7, is ETGVTQSPTHLIKTRGQQVTLRCSSQSGHNTVSWYQQALGQGPQFIFQYYREEENGRGNFPPRFSGLQFPNYSSELNVNALELDDSALYLCASSLGTGDEQYFGPGTRLTVT.